Sequencing of this TCR beta chain was carried out in a study of T cells in Graves' hyperthyroidism and ophthalmopathy. The study's findings and limits: The majority of expanded thyroid clonotypes above 0.001 also appeared in blood.

The junction had 3 bases not matched to a gene; V was cut back by 5 bases and J by 3 bases. This CDR3 has 15 residues. CDR1 is ENHRY, CDR2 SYGVKD, per germline. It was RNA transcripts that yielded the amplified TCR beta CDR3 regions. RT-PCR in the first round (using the HTBI primer set) targeted the TCR CDR3. TCRdb independently ran MiXCR on the multiplex PCR reads; one entry per CDR3 protein. The data show hundreds of thousands of distinct CDR3 sequences, under 20% seen once. Blood dates from first hyperthyroidism diagnosis, before any ophthalmopathy symptoms. As to this clonotype: Antigen unknown.

The rearrangement uses TRBV10-3 and TRBJ2-3, with 12 positions matching TRBD2. The origin of this receptor is a woman in her 50s with Graves' hyperthyroidism that later progressed to Graves' ophthalmopathy. Sequencing used blood. The CDR3 region is CAISPLAGGTDTQYF. CDR3 DNA sequence: TGTGCCATCAGTCCCCTAGCGGGGGGGACAGATACGCAGTATTTT.